The present T cell receptor (beta chain) was sequenced within a study of beta chain features in type 1 diabetes. Study in general: All samples yielded around 98 million examined sorted cells.

Study-wide findings and caveats: Sampled from patients, naive, central memory and Treg TCRB repertoires appeared more similar than those sampled from healthy donors. TCRB CDR3 length was moderately but significantly reduced in all four CD4+ subsets of Type 1 diabetes patients. An over-representation of cells with high TCR expression could result from cDNA sequencing.

The authors reverse transcribed all of the isolated RNA, so sequencing captured expressed TCRB transcripts. Measured with immunoSEQ multiplex PCR; TCRdb has only the in-frame clones, and not every one. The sample includes about 370,000 clones, around a tenth seen only once; the top ten take 0.55% to 0.75%. This clone has just a few counts. Antigen: not known. The source material was central memory CD4+ T cells from blood. This TCR was recovered from a man aged 30 to 39 with type 1 diabetes.

CDR3 residues: CASSRRGADYSTDTQYF. For the CDR3, the DNA is TGCGCCAGCAGCCGAAGAGGGGCCGATTATTCCACAGATACGCAGTATTTT. The chain employs TRBV4-1 and TRBJ2-3; D could derive from TRBD1 or TRBD2 (5 bases each). The V gene lost 4 bases and the J gene lost 2 bases, with 19 bases spanning the gap. Germline CDR1 and CDR2: MGHRA and YSYEKL. The length of the CDR3 is 17 residues.